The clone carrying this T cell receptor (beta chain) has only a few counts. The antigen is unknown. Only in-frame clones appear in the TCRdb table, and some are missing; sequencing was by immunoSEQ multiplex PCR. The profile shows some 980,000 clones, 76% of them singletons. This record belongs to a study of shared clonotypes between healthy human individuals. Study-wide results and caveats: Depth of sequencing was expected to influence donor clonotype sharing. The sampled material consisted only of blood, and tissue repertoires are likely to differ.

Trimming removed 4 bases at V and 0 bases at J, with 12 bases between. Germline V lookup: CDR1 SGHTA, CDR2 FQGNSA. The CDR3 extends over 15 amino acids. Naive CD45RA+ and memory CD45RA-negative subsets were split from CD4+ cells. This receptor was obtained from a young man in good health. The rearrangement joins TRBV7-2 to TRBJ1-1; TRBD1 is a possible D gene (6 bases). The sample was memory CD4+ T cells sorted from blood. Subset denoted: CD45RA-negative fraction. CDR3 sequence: CASSWGPSMNTEAFF. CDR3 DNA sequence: TGTGCCAGCAGCTGGGGGCCCTCGATGAACACTGAAGCTTTCTTT.